Shown below are 28 T cell receptor beta chains from a single sample sequenced in a study of type 1 regulatory T cells. TCRdb itself ran the reads through MiXCR, one entry per CDR3 protein. The table records 11,000 to 15,000 distinct CDR3 sequences, approximately 15% of them present only once. Their antigens are not known. The sequenced sample was cultured T cells, either the whole culture or a sorted T cell fraction (not recorded which). Receptors originate from a human donor in good health.

The rearrangement uses TRBV5-1 and TRBJ1-4; D is perhaps TRBD1 (6 bases). This CDR3 spans 16 amino acids. Per germline, CDR1 SGHRS and CDR2 YFSETQ. V was clipped by 4 bases and J by 8 bases, with 21 bases between them. In DNA form, the CDR3 reads TGCGCCAGCAGCGGGGGGGCTGACAGTAGTCACGAAAAACTGTTTTTT. It codes for CASSGGADSSHEKLFF.

This clonotype was found many times. J is TRBJ2-7 and V is TRBV28; TRBD1 aligns across 7 bases. Germline CDR1 MDHEN, CDR2 SYDVKM. This CDR3 has 15 amino acids. With V trimmed by 7 bases and J by 1 base, 10 bases remained unmatched. In nucleotides, the CDR3 is TGTGCCAGCACCATACGACAGGGTGAGTCCTACGAGCAGTACTTC. It encodes CASTIRQGESYEQYF.

The chain links TRBV5-1 to TRBJ1-1, with 7 bases that match TRBD1. CDR1 is SGHRS and CDR2 is YFSETQ in the germline V gene. V was pared by 4 bases and J by 4 bases, with 4 bases of the junction left unmatched. This CDR3 has 13 amino acids. The CDR3 nucleotides read TGCGCCAGCAGCGTCACAGGGGCCACTGAAGCTTTCTTT. This gives the protein CASSVTGATEAFF.

In its sample, this clonotype was seen many times. The chain combines TRBV7-2 with TRBJ1-5; the D gene is possibly TRBD1 (5 bases). The CDR3 has 13 amino acids. Trimming shortened V by 1 base and J by 7 bases, and 8 bases separated the two germline ends. In germline, CDR1 is SGHTA, CDR2 FQGNSA. This chain's CDR3 is CASSLGGGQPQHF. For the CDR3, the DNA is TGTGCCAGCAGCTTAGGGGGGGGGCAGCCCCAGCATTTT.

V usage is TRBV27 and J usage is TRBJ2-7, with TRBD2 matching over 8 bases. Germline V CDR1 and CDR2: MNHEY, SMNVEV (reference sequence). V shed 4 bases, J shed 2 bases, and the junction held 7 bases outside the gene matches. CDR3 length: 15 residues. DNA of the CDR3: TGTGCCAGCAGTTCAAGGGTAGCGGGGACCTACGAGCAGTACTTC. Encoded protein: CASSSRVAGTYEQYF.

This clonotype has ten or more counts. The rearrangement joins TRBV11-1 to TRBJ2-1, with D tentatively TRBD2 (6 bases). The CDR3 is 11 residues long. Germline CDR1 is SGHAT and CDR2 is FQDESV (reference sequence). Trimming took 5 bases from V and 7 from J, leaving 6 bases between them. CDR3 sequence: CASSGRNEQFF. Here the CDR3 DNA reads TGTGCCAGCAGCGGGAGGAATGAGCAGTTCTTC.

This clonotype showed up just a few times. The chain has TRBV7-2 and TRBJ1-2; D gene uncertain. Germline V gene data show CDR1 as SGHTA and CDR2 as FQGNSA. This CDR3 is 12 amino acids long. V lost 7 bases to trimming and J lost 4 bases, with 10 bases between them. The CDR3 coding sequence is TGTGCCAGCACCCGAGGACTCTATGGCTACACCTTC. Translation: CASTRGLYGYTF.

A few counts support this clonotype. The J gene is TRBJ2-1, the V gene TRBV12-3 or TRBV12-4; TRBD1 is a possible D gene (7 bases). The CDR3 length is 15 residues. V lost 1 base and J 9 bases, leaving 16 bases between the germline ends. For the CDR3, the DNA is TGTGCCAGCAGTTTAGGGAGGGGGCATGTCGGTGAGCAGTTCTTC. This sequence encodes CASSLGRGHVGEQFF.

This clonotype was picked up many times. V and J are TRBV7-9 and TRBJ2-7; maybe TRBD2 (5 bases). Per the germline V gene, CDR1 is SEHNR and CDR2 is FQNEAQ (reference sequence). The germline V and J ends were trimmed by 0 bases and 4 bases, with 10 bases remaining between them. The CDR3 extends over 14 amino acids. CDR3 in DNA: TGTGCCAGCAGCTTAGCGGGAGCTTTGTACGAGCAGTACTTC. This sequence encodes CASSLAGALYEQYF.

This clonotype was detected ten times or more. The chain employs TRBV20-1 and TRBJ1-4; no firm D call. Germline V gene data show CDR1 as DFQATT and CDR2 as SNEGSKA (reference sequence). Trimming removed 6 bases at V and 8 bases at J, with 19 bases between. The CDR3 runs to 14 residues. CDR3 loop: CSARTGPGVEKLFF. CDR3 in DNA: TGCAGTGCCAGGACGGGTCCCGGCGTCGAAAAACTGTTTTTT.

Ten or more counts support this clonotype. Mismatch with germline at one junction end may stem from a read error. The chain couples TRBV12-3 or TRBV12-4 to TRBJ2-4; perhaps D is TRBD1 or TRBD2 (6 bases each). This CDR3 contains 17 residues. Written as DNA, the CDR3 is TGTGCCAGTAGTTTGGGTCTAGGGGGGTTAGCCAAAAACATTCAGTACTTC. As protein: CASSLGLGGLAKNIQYF.

The table lists this clonotype with a few counts. The chain has TRBV6-6 and TRBJ2-2; D is unclear. Looked up from germline, CDR1 is MNHNY and CDR2 is SVGAGI (reference sequence). Trimming took 3 bases from V and 0 from J, leaving 11 bases between them. This CDR3 is 16 amino acids long. DNA of the CDR3: TGTGCCAGCAGTTATGGTGCGACACCGAACACCGGGGAGCTGTTTTTT. Protein product: CASSYGATPNTGELFF.

This clonotype was observed a few times. The CDR3 sequence: CASSSQVGFDQPQHF. CDR3 nucleotide sequence: TGTGCCAGCAGTTCGCAAGTGGGGTTCGATCAGCCCCAGCATTTT. The chain couples TRBV27 to TRBJ1-5; D is undetermined. The CDR3 contains 15 residues. Germline V gene lookup returns CDR1 MNHEY and CDR2 SMNVEV (reference sequence). V lost 4 bases and J 5 bases, leaving 15 bases between the germline ends.

This clonotype was found many times. The genes are TRBV14 and TRBJ2-7; D is possibly TRBD1 (6 bases). The germline V gene encodes CDR1 SGHDN and CDR2 FVKESK. This CDR3 is 14 amino acids long. Trimming removed 0 bases at V and 4 bases at J, with 10 bases between. In DNA form, the CDR3 reads TGTGCCAGCAGCCAAGATTTAGGGGGTTACGAGCAGTACTTC. This sequence encodes CASSQDLGGYEQYF.

In its sample, this clonotype is medium-sized. The chain couples TRBV7-2 to TRBJ2-3; D gene ambiguous. The germline CDR1 and CDR2 sequences are SGHTA and FQGNSA. V lost 6 bases and J 4 bases, leaving 11 bases between the germline ends. The CDR3 is made up of 13 amino acids. The CDR3 coding sequence is TGTGCCAGCAGTCCAGAGTGGGCAGATACGCAGTATTTT. Translation gives CASSPEWADTQYF.

This clonotype was seen many times. The chain couples TRBV7-3 to TRBJ2-3, with D possibly called TRBD1 or TRBD2 (6 bases each). CDR3 length equals 13 residues. Germline CDR1 is SGHTA and CDR2 is FQGTGA. Trimming shortened V by 7 bases and J by 5 bases, and 13 bases separated the two germline ends. CDR3 bases: TGTGCCAGCACCATGGGGGGCGTAGATACGCAGTATTTT. Its protein product is CASTMGGVDTQYF.

The chain recombines TRBV2 with TRBJ2-7; 7 bases are shared with TRBD2. Germline V gene data show CDR1 as SNHLY and CDR2 as FYNNEI. The J segment lost 6 bases and the V segment lost 5 bases, leaving 13 bases of the junction unmatched. The CDR3 runs to 15 residues. The CDR3 nucleotides read TGTGCCAGCAGTCTACTCGGCGGGAGCTGGCGCGAGCAGTACTTC. Residues: CASSLLGGSWREQYF. Supplemented by reference TRBV2 and TRBJ2-7, the full variable domain reads EPEVTQTPSHQVTQMGQEVILRCVPISNHLYFYWYRQILGQKVEFLVSFYNNEISEKSEIFDDQFSVERPDGSNFTLKIRSTKLEDSAMYFCASSLLGGSWREQYFGPGTRLTVT.

This clonotype appeared many times. V is TRBV10-3 and J is TRBJ2-3; weak D call: TRBD1 (6 bases). The CDR3 loop spans 13 amino acids. Trimming shortened V by 7 bases and J by 2 bases, and 10 bases separated the two germline ends. Germline-derived CDR1 and CDR2 are ENHRY and SYGVKD. In DNA form, the CDR3 reads TGTGCCATCACTAGGGGGAACACAGATACGCAGTATTTT. It is translated as CAITRGNTDTQYF.

This clonotype showed up many times. The chain employs TRBV10-3 and TRBJ2-7; TRBD2 matches 13 bases. The CDR3 length is 19 residues. From germline, CDR1 is ENHRY and CDR2 SYGVKD. Trimming took 0 bases from V and 7 from J; bases not matched to a gene: 15. CDR3 amino acids: CAISESPRLAGGNAGEQYF. For the CDR3, the DNA is TGTGCCATCAGTGAGTCTCCACGACTAGCGGGAGGCAACGCAGGGGAGCAGTACTTC.

By share of the sample, this clonotype is medium-sized (0.01 to 0.1%). In DNA form, the CDR3 reads TGTGCCAGCTCACCCGGGACAGGGAGGGCAGCTTTCTTT. Amino acid sequence: CASSPGTGRAAFF. The chain links TRBV18 to TRBJ1-1; 9 positions agree with TRBD1. The CDR3 is 13 amino acids. J lost 10 bases, V lost 3 bases, and 6 bases had no gene match. CDR1 KGHSH and CDR2 LQKENI come from the germline V gene.

This clonotype was seen many times. The chain recombines TRBV20-1 with TRBJ2-7, with 7 nucleotides matching TRBD2. The germline CDR1 and CDR2 sequences are DFQATT and SNEGSKA (reference sequence). The V gene end was trimmed by 3 bases and the J gene end by 3 bases; junction bases not matched to a gene: 14. The CDR3 consists of 16 residues. Here the CDR3 DNA reads TGCAGTGCTAGGGCTCTCGGCCCGGGAGGATACTACGAGCAGTACTTC. Residues: CSARALGPGGYYEQYF.

This chain links TRBV20-1 with TRBJ1-5; unclear D gene. This CDR3 contains 14 residues. Trimming shortened V by 3 bases and J by 2 bases, and 11 bases separated the two germline ends. CDR1 and CDR2 (germline): DFQATT, SNEGSKA (reference sequence). CDR3 residues: CSASTPKGNQPQHF. The CDR3 nucleotides are TGCAGTGCTAGTACCCCGAAGGGCAATCAGCCCCAGCATTTT.

The chain couples TRBV12-3 or TRBV12-4 to TRBJ1-5, with D unclear. V was shortened by 1 base and J by 6 bases, with 4 bases between the two germline ends. The CDR3 is 12 amino acids. In DNA, the CDR3 is TGTGCCAGCAGTTTAGGAATTCAGCCCCAGCATTTT. Translating it yields CASSLGIQPQHF.

The genes are TRBV29-1 and TRBJ2-5; 9 bases line up with TRBD1. This CDR3 is 12 amino acids long. With V trimmed by 4 bases and J by 5 bases, 2 bases remained unmatched. The germline V gene has CDR1 SQVTM and CDR2 ANQGSEA. The CDR3 region has the DNA TGCAGCGTTGGGACAGGGGCGGAGACCCAGTACTTC. Translation: CSVGTGAETQYF.

This clonotype was seen repeatedly, ten times or more. The J gene is TRBJ2-1, the V gene TRBV3-1; 12 bases fit TRBD2. This CDR3 contains 16 residues. V lost 3 bases, J lost 6 bases, and 6 bases stayed unmatched. Germline CDR1 and CDR2: LGHDT and YNNKEL (reference sequence). CDR3: CASSQLLAGGPNEQFF. As DNA, the CDR3 is TGTGCCAGCAGCCAGTTACTAGCGGGAGGTCCCAATGAGCAGTTCTTC.

There are many counts of this clonotype. The rearrangement links TRBV3-1 to TRBJ2-1, with 13 bases aligning to TRBD2. The junction had 5 bases not matched to a gene; V was cut back by 4 bases and J by 2 bases. Germline V gives CDR1 LGHDT, CDR2 YNNKEL (reference sequence). This CDR3 spans 17 amino acids. The CDR3 loop is CASSRRTSGSAYNEQFF. The CDR3 DNA reads TGTGCCAGCAGCCGACGGACTAGCGGGAGTGCCTACAATGAGCAGTTCTTC.

The chain carries TRBV7-9 and TRBJ2-3; perhaps TRBD2 as D (5 bases). Trimming took off 4 bases at V and 5 bases at J, with 10 bases between the two ends. The germline V gene has CDR1 SEHNR and CDR2 FQNEAQ (reference sequence). The CDR3 sequence is 13 residues long. The CDR3 sequence: CASSSLAGDTQYF. For the CDR3, the DNA is TGTGCCAGCAGCTCTCTAGCCGGAGATACGCAGTATTTT. Full variable domain (rest looked up from reference TRBV7-9 and TRBJ2-3): DTGVSQNPRHKITKRGQNVTFRCDPISEHNRLYWYRQTLGQGPEFLTYFQNEAQLEKSRLLSDRFSAERPKGSFSTLEIQRTEQGDSAMYLCASSSLAGDTQYFGPGTRLTVL.

This clonotype was detected ten times or more. The chain is built from TRBV4-1 and TRBJ1-5; possibly TRBD1 for D (5 bases). Germline CDR1 and CDR2: MGHRA and YSYEKL. The CDR3 is 16 amino acids. The V gene lost 1 base and the J gene lost 1 base, with 11 bases spanning the gap. The CDR3 DNA reads TGCGCCAGCAGCCAAGCGCAGGGATCAAGCAATCAGCCCCAGCATTTT. Its protein is CASSQAQGSSNQPQHF.